The clone carrying this T cell receptor (beta chain) appeared a few times. This entry belongs to a study of early T cells in non-severe SARS-CoV-2 infection. Whole-study context: Bulk RNA isolated from unsorted whole blood underwent sequencing; chains were not paired.

The CDR3 spans 13 residues. V was clipped by 5 bases and J by 2 bases, with 7 bases between them. From germline, CDR1 is SGHTA and CDR2 FQGNSA. Molecules of cDNA were individually given unique molecular identifiers that were attached to them. TCRdb re-derived calls from the 5' RACE reads in MiXCR, one entry per CDR3 protein. The sample contains 87,000 or so distinct CDR3 sequences, approximately 13% of which appear only once. The sequence came from an adult who was a healthcare worker with PCR-confirmed SARS-CoV-2 infection or an uninfected control (not recorded which). The J gene is TRBJ1-5, the V gene TRBV7-2; D unclear. The sequencing input was whole blood. Written as DNA, the CDR3 is TGTGCCAGCAGCCGGCAGGGCAATCAGCCCCAGCATTTT. Amino acid sequence: CASSRQGNQPQHF.